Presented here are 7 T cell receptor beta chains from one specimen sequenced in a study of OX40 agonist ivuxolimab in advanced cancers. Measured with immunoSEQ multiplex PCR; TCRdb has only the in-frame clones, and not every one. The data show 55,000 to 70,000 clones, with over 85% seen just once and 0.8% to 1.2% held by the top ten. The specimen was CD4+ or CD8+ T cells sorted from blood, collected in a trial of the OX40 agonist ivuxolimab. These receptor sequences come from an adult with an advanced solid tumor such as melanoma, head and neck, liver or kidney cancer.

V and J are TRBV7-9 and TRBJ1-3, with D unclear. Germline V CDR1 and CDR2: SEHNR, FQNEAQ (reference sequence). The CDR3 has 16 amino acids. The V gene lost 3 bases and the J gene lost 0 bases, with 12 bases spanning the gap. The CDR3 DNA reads TGTGCCAGCAGCTTTAGTGGCGGCCACTCTGGAAACACCATATATTTT. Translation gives CASSFSGGHSGNTIYF.

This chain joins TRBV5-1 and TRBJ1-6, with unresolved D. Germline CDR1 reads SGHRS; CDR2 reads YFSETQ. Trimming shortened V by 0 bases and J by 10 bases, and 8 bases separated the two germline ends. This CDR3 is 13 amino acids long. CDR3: CASSLAGRSPLHF. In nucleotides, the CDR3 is TGCGCCAGCAGCTTGGCGGGTCGGTCACCCCTCCACTTT. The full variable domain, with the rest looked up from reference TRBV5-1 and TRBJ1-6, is KAGVTQTPRYLIKTRGQQVTLSCSPISGHRSVSWYQQTPGQGLQFLFEYFSETQRNKGNFPGRFSGRQFSNSRSEMNVSTLELGDSALYLCASSLAGRSPLHFGNGTRLTVT.

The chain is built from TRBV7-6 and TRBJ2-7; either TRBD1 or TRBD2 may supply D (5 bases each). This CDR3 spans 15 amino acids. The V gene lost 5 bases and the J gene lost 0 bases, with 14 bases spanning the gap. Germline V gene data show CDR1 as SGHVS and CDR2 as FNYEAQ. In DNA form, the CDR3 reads TGTGCCAGCAGCCCCGGGGCCTCCAGCTCCTACGAGCAGTACTTC. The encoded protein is CASSPGASSSYEQYF.

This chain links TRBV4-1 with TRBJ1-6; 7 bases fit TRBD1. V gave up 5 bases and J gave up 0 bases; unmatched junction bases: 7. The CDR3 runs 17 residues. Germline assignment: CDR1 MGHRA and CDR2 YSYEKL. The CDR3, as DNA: TGCGCCAGCAGCGAAGGACAGGCCCGCTCCTATAATTCACCCCTCCACTTT. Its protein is CASSEGQARSYNSPLHF.

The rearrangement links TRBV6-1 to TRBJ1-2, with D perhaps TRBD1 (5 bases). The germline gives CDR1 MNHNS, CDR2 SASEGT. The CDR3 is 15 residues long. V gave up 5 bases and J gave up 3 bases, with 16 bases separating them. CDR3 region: CASSTGSQKDYGYTF. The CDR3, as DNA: TGTGCCAGCAGTACAGGTAGCCAGAAAGACTATGGCTACACCTTC.

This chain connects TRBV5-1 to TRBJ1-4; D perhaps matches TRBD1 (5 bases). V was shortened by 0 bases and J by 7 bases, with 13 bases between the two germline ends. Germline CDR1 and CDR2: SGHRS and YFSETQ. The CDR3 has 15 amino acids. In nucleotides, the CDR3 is TGCGCCAGCAGCTTGGCCCTGGTTGGGGCTGAAAAACTGTTTTTT. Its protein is CASSLALVGAEKLFF.

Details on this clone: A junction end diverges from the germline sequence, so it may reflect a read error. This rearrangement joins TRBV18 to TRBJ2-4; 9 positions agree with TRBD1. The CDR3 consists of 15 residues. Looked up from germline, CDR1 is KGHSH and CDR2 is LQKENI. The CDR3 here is CASSPPGQGKNIQYF. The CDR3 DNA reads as TGTGCCAGCTCGCCACCGGGACAGGGAAAAAACATTCAGTACTTC.